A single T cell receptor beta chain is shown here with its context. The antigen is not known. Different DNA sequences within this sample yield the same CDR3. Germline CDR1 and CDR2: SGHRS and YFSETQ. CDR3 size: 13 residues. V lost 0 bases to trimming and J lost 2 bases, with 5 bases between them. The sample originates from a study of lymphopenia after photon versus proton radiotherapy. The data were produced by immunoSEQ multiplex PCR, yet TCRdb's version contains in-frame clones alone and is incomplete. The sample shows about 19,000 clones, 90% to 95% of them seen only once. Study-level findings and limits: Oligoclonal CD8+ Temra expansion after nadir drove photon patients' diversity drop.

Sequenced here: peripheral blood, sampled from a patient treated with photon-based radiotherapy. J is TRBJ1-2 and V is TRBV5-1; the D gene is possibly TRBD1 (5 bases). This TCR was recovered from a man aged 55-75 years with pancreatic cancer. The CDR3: CASSLGQNYGYTF. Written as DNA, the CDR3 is TGCGCCAGCAGCTTGGGACAGAACTATGGCTACACCTTC.